This T cell receptor beta chain was captured by sequencing in a study of blood T cell repertoires in COVID-19. Study information: Sample material is recorded as cDNA or gDNA derived from T cells, B-cell-depleted T cells, or PBMCs.

CDR3 length: 23 amino acids. V was pared by 8 bases and J by 0 bases, with 31 bases of the junction left unmatched. Germline values: CDR1 MNHEY, CDR2 SMNVEV (reference sequence). All enrollees were about 18 to 89 years old and from roughly 22 US areas. All recovered Cohort 3 donors got two negative PCRs, got clearance, or saw symptom resolution. This clone was detected once. TCRdb keeps only in-frame clones here, not all; method: immunoSEQ multiplex PCR. The sample contains more than 350,000 clones, 75% to 90% of which appear only once. The sample comprised PBMCs or T cells enriched from blood (not recorded which). V is TRBV27 and J is TRBJ2-7, with 10 bases lining up with TRBD2. The receptor was isolated from a man aged 18-30 years who had recovered from COVID-19. For the CDR3, the DNA is TGTGCCAGCCGACCCGAGGCTTTAAGGGGGAGCGGGAGGGCCGCCCGTGACTCCTACGAGCAGTACTTC. It specifies CASRPEALRGSGRAARDSYEQYF.